The clone carrying this T cell receptor beta chain was counted at least ten times. The target antigen is unknown. Investigators produced naive CD8 libraries from roughly 18,000 to 920,000 sorted cells, drawing on 10%, 30% or 50% RNA. The sample belongs to a study of molecular identifiers for immune sequencing clone quantification. Study-wide background: Four of five splits of RNA from approximately 22,000 or 94,000 naive CD8 cells were sequenced in replicates. Points from the study as a whole: Clones that had above 20 RNA copies took up over 98% of effector molecules but under 1% in naive cells.

Bulk TCR libraries used previously described methods and listed TCR primers. MiXCR, run by TCRdb on the PCR reads, gives a single entry per CDR3 protein. The sample contains under 650,000 distinct CDR3 sequences, approximately 20% of which appear only once. Deletions cut 4 bases from V and 4 bases from J, with 14 bases between. CDR3 length equals 14 residues. Per germline, CDR1 SQVTM and CDR2 ANQGSEA. The V and J genes are TRBV29-1 and TRBJ2-1; D possibly uses TRBD1 or TRBD2 (5 bases each). The source material was naive CD8+ T cells from blood, with Jurkat cell RNA spiked in. Specified subset: FACS-sorted CD8+CD4-CCR7+CD45RA+ naive T cells. This receptor was taken from a human donor in good health. Some libraries in this study had Jurkat cell RNA spiked in. The chain's CDR3 is CSVGGLRGYNEQFF. The DNA of the CDR3 is TGCAGCGTTGGGGGGTTGAGAGGTTACAATGAGCAGTTCTTC.